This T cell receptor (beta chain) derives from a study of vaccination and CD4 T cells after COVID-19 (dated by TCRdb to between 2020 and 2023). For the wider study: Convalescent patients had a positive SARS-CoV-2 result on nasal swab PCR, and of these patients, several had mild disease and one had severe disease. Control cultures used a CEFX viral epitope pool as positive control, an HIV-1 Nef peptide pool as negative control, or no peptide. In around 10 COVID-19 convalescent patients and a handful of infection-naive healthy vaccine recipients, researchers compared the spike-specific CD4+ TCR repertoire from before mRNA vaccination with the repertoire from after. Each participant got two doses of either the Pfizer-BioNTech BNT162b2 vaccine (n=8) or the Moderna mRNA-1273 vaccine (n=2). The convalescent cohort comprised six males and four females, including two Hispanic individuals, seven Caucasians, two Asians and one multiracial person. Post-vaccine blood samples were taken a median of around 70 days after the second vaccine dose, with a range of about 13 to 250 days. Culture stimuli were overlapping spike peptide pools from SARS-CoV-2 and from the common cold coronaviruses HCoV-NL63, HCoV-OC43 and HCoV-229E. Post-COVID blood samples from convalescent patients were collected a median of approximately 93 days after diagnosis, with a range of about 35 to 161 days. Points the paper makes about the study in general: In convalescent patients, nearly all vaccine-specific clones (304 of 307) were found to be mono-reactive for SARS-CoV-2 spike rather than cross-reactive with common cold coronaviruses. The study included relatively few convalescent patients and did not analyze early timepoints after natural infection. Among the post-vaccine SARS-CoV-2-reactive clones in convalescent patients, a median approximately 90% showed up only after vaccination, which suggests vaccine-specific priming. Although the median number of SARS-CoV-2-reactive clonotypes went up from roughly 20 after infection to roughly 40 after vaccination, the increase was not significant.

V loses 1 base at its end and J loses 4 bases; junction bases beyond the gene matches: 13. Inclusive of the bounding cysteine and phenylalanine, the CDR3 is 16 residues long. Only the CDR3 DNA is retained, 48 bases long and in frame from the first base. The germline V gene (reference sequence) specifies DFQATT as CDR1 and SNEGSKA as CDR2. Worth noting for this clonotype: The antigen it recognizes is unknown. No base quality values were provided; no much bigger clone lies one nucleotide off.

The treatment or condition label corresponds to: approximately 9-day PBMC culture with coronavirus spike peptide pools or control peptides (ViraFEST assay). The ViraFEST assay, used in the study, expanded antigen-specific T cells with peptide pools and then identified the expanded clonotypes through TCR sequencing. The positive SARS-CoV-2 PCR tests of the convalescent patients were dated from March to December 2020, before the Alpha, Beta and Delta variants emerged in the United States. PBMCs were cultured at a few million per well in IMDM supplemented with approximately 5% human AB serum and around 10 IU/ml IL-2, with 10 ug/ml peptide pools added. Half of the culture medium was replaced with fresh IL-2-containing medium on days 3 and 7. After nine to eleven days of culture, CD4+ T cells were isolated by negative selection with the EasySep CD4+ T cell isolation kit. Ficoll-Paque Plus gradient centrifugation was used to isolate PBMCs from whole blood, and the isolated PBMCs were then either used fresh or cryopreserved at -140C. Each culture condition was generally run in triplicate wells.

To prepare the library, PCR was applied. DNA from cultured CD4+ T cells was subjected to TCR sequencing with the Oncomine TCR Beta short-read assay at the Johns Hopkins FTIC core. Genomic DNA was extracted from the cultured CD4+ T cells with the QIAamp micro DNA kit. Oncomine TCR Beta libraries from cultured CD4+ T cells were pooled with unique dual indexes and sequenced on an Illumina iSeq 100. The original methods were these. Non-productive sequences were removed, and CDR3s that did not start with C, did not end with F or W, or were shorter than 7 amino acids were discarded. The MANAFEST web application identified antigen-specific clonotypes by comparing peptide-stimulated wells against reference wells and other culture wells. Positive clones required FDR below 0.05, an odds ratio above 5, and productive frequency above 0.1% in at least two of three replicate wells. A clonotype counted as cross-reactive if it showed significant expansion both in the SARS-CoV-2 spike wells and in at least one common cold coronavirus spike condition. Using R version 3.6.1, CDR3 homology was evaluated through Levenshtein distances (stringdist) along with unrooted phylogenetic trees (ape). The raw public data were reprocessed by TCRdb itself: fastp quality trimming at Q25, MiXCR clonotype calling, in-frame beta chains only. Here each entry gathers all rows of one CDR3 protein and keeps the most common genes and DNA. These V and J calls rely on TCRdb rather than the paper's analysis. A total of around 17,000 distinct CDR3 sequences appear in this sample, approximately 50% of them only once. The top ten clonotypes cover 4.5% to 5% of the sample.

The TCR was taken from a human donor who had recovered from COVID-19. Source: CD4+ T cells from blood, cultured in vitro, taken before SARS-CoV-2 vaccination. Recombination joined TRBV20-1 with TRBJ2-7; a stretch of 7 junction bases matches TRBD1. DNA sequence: TGCAGTGCTAGAGGACAATGGGCCACAGGGGTTTACGAGCAGTACTTC. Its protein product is CSARGQWATGVYEQYF.